Below, 24 T cell receptor beta chains from the same sample are listed, as sequenced in a study of metastatic and nonmetastatic thyroid tumors. Through MiXCR, TCRdb re-clonotyped the PCR reads. The table includes about 48,000 clones, approximately 24% detected once. Thyroid surgery had not been preceded by any treatment in any patient. The specimen sequenced was blood. These receptors came from a male donor with papillary thyroid cancer or a benign thyroid nodule (not recorded which). Some clones in this sample may be carry-over from other donors' samples.

This clone was observed many times. The chain uses TRBV6-2 or TRBV6-3 and TRBJ2-1; possibly TRBD2 for D (6 bases). Germline loops: CDR1 MNHEY, CDR2 SVGEGT. CDR3 length equals 12 residues. Trimming removed 2 bases at V and 16 bases at J, with 15 bases between. In DNA, the CDR3 is TGTGCCAGCAGTTACGGGGCGGGGCCGCTTTTCTTC. Its protein product is CASSYGAGPLFF.

This chain links TRBV30 with TRBJ1-5, with D uncertain. V was pared by 2 bases and J by 7 bases, with 12 bases between. The CDR3 loop spans 13 amino acids. Per germline, CDR1 GTSNPN and CDR2 SVGIG (reference sequence). Here the CDR3 reads CAWSLGEAQPQHF. The CDR3 DNA follows: TGTGCCTGGAGTCTTGGGGAGGCGCAGCCCCAGCATTTT.

This clone was observed at least ten times. The identical CDR3 is also encoded by other nucleotide sequences in the sample. The rearrangement joins TRBV12-3 or TRBV12-4 to TRBJ2-5; no definite D call. The length of the CDR3 is 13 residues. Trimming took off 3 bases at V and 5 bases at J, with 10 bases between the two ends. CDR3 sequence reads: CASSFGHKETQYF. The CDR3 bases are TGTGCCAGCAGTTTTGGGCATAAGGAGACCCAGTACTTC.

This clone was seen ten or more times. V is TRBV29-1 and J is TRBJ1-2; 11 bases map to TRBD1. Looked up from germline, CDR1 is SQVTM and CDR2 is ANQGSEA. The V and J ends lost 4 bases and 4 bases, in that order; junction bases with no gene match: 5. The CDR3 has 14 amino acids. The CDR3 sequence: CSVVGQGDGYGYTF. The CDR3 DNA follows: TGCAGCGTTGTGGGACAGGGGGACGGCTATGGCTACACCTTC.

V gene TRBV12-3 or TRBV12-4 combines with J gene TRBJ2-2; D possibly corresponds to TRBD2 (6 bases). This CDR3 comprises 14 residues. Trimming pared 1 base from V and 5 bases from J, leaving 8 bases between. CDR3 region: CASSLDLATGELFF. The CDR3 DNA is TGTGCCAGCAGTTTAGATCTAGCGACCGGGGAGCTGTTTTTT.

This clone was picked up many times. The chain recombines TRBV10-3 with TRBJ2-5; perhaps TRBD2 as D (6 bases). V was trimmed by 2 bases and J by 2 bases, leaving 9 bases between them. In germline, CDR1 is ENHRY, CDR2 SYGVKD. The CDR3 is 14 residues long. CDR3: CAISERAGQETQYF. DNA of the CDR3: TGTGCCATCAGTGAGCGGGCGGGACAAGAGACCCAGTACTTC.

This clone showed up many times. CDR3 sequence (DNA): TGCGCCAGCAGCCAGGTATTGGGGAGCACCGGGGAGCTGTTTTTT. Translation gives CASSQVLGSTGELFF. The chain is built from TRBV4-1 and TRBJ2-2; D is perhaps TRBD2 (5 bases). V was clipped by 3 bases and J by 4 bases, with 12 bases between them. This CDR3 region has 15 residues. Germline V gene lookup returns CDR1 MGHRA and CDR2 YSYEKL.

This clone has just a few counts. One junction end disagrees with the germline gene, perhaps due to a read error. The genes are TRBV15 and TRBJ2-7; 13 positions agree with TRBD2. Germline CDR1 reads LNHNV; CDR2 reads YYDKDF (reference sequence). This CDR3 is 17 amino acids long. The CDR3 coding sequence is TGCGCCACCAGCAGAGGGACCCGGACTAGCGGGGGCAATGAGCAGTACTTC. It yields the protein CATSRGTRTSGGNEQYF.

The J gene is TRBJ1-4, the V gene TRBV3-1; D call uncertain. V was shortened by 2 bases and J by 0 bases, with 10 bases between the two germline ends. The CDR3 sequence is 16 residues long. Per germline, CDR1 LGHDT and CDR2 YNNKEL (reference sequence). In DNA form, the CDR3 reads TGTGCCAGCAGCCAAAGCGGGAGGGCAACTAATGAAAAACTGTTTTTT. Translated: CASSQSGRATNEKLFF.

A word on this clone: It may be a read error: a sequence one base away is much more abundant. This sequence joins TRBV5-4 and TRBJ1-1; D gene unclear. In germline, CDR1 is SGHNT, CDR2 YYREEE (reference sequence). Deletions cut 2 bases from V and 4 bases from J, with 12 bases between. The CDR3 extends over 14 amino acids. CDR3 residues: CASSFDLRGTEAFF. DNA of the CDR3: TGTGCCAGCAGCTTTGACCTCCGCGGCACTGAAGCTTTCTTT.

This clone was observed many times. This chain joins TRBV4-1 and TRBJ2-1, with 8 bases identical to TRBD2. The CDR3 has 17 residues. V lost 1 base, J lost 6 bases, and 11 bases stayed unmatched. Germline values: CDR1 MGHRA, CDR2 YSYEKL. CDR3 region: CASSQGTTGTRPNEQFF. The CDR3 DNA follows: TGCGCCAGCAGCCAAGGTACGACCGGGACTAGACCCAATGAGCAGTTCTTC.

This clone was observed at least ten times. This chain connects TRBV28 to TRBJ1-6, with 7 nucleotides matching TRBD1. Unmatched junction bases numbered 5, after V lost 8 bases and J lost 7 bases. CDR1 is MDHEN and CDR2 is SYDVKM in the germline V gene. This CDR3 has 13 amino acids. CDR3 DNA: TGTGCCAGCCAGGGACAGCTAAATTCACCCCTCCACTTT. It is translated as CASQGQLNSPLHF. The complete variable domain, with remaining parts taken from reference TRBV28 and TRBJ1-6, reads DVKVTQSSRYLVKRTGEKVFLECVQDMDHENMFWYRQDPGLGLRLIYFSYDVKMKEKGDIPEGYSVSREKKERFSLILESASTNQTSMYLCASQGQLNSPLHFGNGTRLTVT.

The chain carries TRBV19 and TRBJ2-5; D might be TRBD1 (5 bases). CDR3 length: 13 amino acids. From germline, CDR1 is LNHDA and CDR2 SQIVND (reference sequence). V was pared by 5 bases and J by 5 bases, with 12 bases between. Here the CDR3 reads CASSGAHGETQYF. As DNA, the CDR3 is TGTGCCAGTAGTGGGGCGCACGGGGAGACCCAGTACTTC.

This clone was counted ten times or more. The CDR3 nucleotides read TGTGCCAGCAGCCTCGGGAGGGGGGCGAACACCGGGGAGCTGTTTTTT. Its translation: CASSLGRGANTGELFF. The chain recombines TRBV7-9 with TRBJ2-2, with 8 bases matching TRBD2. Germline V gene lookup returns CDR1 SEHNR and CDR2 FQNEAQ (reference sequence). CDR3 size: 16 residues. The V and J ends lost 5 bases and 0 bases, in that order; junction bases with no gene match: 5.

This clone was seen repeatedly, ten times or more. The rearrangement uses TRBV5-1 and TRBJ2-1; D is possibly TRBD2 (6 bases). This CDR3 is built from 15 residues. V was trimmed by 3 bases and J by 4 bases, leaving 14 bases between them. Germline CDR1 is SGHRS and CDR2 is YFSETQ. CDR3 nucleotides: TGCGCCAGCAGCTCGGGGGTCGGAGGGTACAATGAGCAGTTCTTC. It is translated as CASSSGVGGYNEQFF.

Many counts were recorded for this clone. The rearrangement uses TRBV28 and TRBJ2-5; a possible D gene is TRBD2 (5 bases). CDR3 size: 13 residues. Trimming took off 3 bases at V and 5 bases at J, with 10 bases between the two ends. Per germline, CDR1 MDHEN and CDR2 SYDVKM. The CDR3 spells CASSFGLTETQYF. The CDR3, as DNA: TGTGCCAGCAGTTTTGGACTTACCGAGACCCAGTACTTC.

This clone was observed at least ten times. The chain uses TRBV2 and TRBJ2-5; 12 bases map to TRBD1. Germline CDR1 reads SNHLY; CDR2 reads FYNNEI. V lost 6 bases, J lost 5 bases, and 7 bases stayed unmatched. This CDR3 is built from 15 residues. This CDR3 is CASSWGTGGGETQYF. In DNA form, the CDR3 reads TGTGCCAGCAGCTGGGGGACAGGGGGCGGTGAGACCCAGTACTTC.

The chain employs TRBV6-1 and TRBJ1-2; 8 bases match TRBD1. J gave up 7 bases and V 6 bases, and 7 bases lay outside the gene matches. From germline, CDR1 is MNHNS and CDR2 SASEGT. There are 13 residues in the CDR3. This CDR3 reads CASRGQDVCGYTF. The CDR3, as DNA: TGTGCCAGCAGGGGACAGGATGTGTGTGGCTACACCTTC.

This clone was counted ten times or more. This chain joins TRBV12-3 or TRBV12-4 and TRBJ1-2, with 8 nucleotides matching TRBD1. V lost 7 bases and J lost 7; bases outside the gene matches: 8. CDR3 length: 13 residues. CDR3 in amino acids: CASTMTGVGGYTF. In DNA form, the CDR3 reads TGTGCCAGCACCATGACAGGGGTGGGTGGCTACACCTTC.

For this clone: This may be a read error: a much more frequent sequence differs by one nucleotide. This chain links TRBV9 with TRBJ2-1; 10 bases agree with TRBD1. In germline, CDR1 is SGDLS, CDR2 YYNGEE. The V gene end was trimmed by 4 bases and the J gene end by 1 base; junction bases not matched to a gene: 8. The CDR3 runs to 17 residues. Here the CDR3 reads CASSTGQGFCSYNEQFF. The CDR3 region has the DNA TGTGCCAGCAGCACGGGACAGGGGTTTTGTTCCTACAATGAGCAGTTCTTC.

This clone was seen more than once but under ten times. One end of the junction fails to match germline, which may point to a read error. V and J are TRBV4-2 and TRBJ1-6; D remains unclear. CDR1 LGHNA and CDR2 YNFKEQ come from the germline V gene. The CDR3 contains 14 residues. The DNA for the CDR3 is TGTGCCAGCAGCCAATCTTATCGGTTTTCACCCATCCACTTT. It translates to CASSQSYRFSPIHF.

There are a few counts of this clone. This sequence may be a read error, since a much larger clone differs from it by one base. The V call is TRBV5-4, the J call TRBJ1-1, with D uncertain. Between the trimmed V and J ends, which lost 0 bases and 3 bases, there was a span of 9 bases. Germline V gene data show CDR1 as SGHNT and CDR2 as YYREEE (reference sequence). This CDR3 is 14 amino acids long. The DNA of the CDR3 is TGTGCCAGCAGCTTGGCGGCCGGACACACTGAAGCTTTCTTT. Its protein is CASSLAAGHTEAFF. Full variable domain (missing parts from reference TRBV5-4 and TRBJ1-1): ETGVTQSPTHLIKTRGQQVTLRCSSQSGHNTVSWYQQALGQGPQFIFQYYREEENGRGNFPPRFSGLQFPNYSSELNVNALELDDSALYLCASSLAAGHTEAFFGQGTRLTVV.

This clone was observed many times. V usage is TRBV27 and J usage is TRBJ2-7; a possible D gene is TRBD1 (7 bases). Trimming took off 2 bases at V and 7 bases at J, with 15 bases between the two ends. Germline V gene lookup returns CDR1 MNHEY and CDR2 SMNVEV (reference sequence). CDR3 length: 14 residues. CDR3: CASSLGGTAQEQYF. CDR3 in DNA: TGTGCCAGCAGTTTAGGGGGGACAGCTCAGGAGCAGTACTTC.

This clone was counted many times. This chain joins TRBV14 and TRBJ1-6, with D possibly matching TRBD1 (5 bases). V was shortened by 1 base and J by 9 bases, with 7 bases between the two germline ends. Germline CDR1 SGHDN, CDR2 FVKESK. This CDR3 contains 13 residues. This CDR3 is CASSQAGFSPLHF. CDR3 sequence (DNA): TGTGCCAGCAGCCAAGCAGGGTTTTCACCCCTCCACTTT.